This TCR beta chain was obtained from a study of T cell repertoires in cytomegalovirus infection. Turning to the study itself: Public TCR beta signatures were indicative of both CMV infection and a matching HLA type.

This clonotype was seen many times. Its specificity is unknown. Findings of the study overall: People with CMV and the relevant HLA were identified by cumulative public TCR beta family frequency.

Using its own MiXCR run on the reads, TCRdb lists one record per CDR3 protein. Seen here are hundreds of thousands of distinct CDR3 sequences, 25% to 40% observed once, and the top ten hold about an eighth. The CDR3 runs 14 residues. The V and J ends lost 5 bases and 8 bases respectively, with 15 bases between them. CDR1 and CDR2 from the germline V gene are SGHVS and FQNEAQ. The V gene is TRBV7-8, the J gene TRBJ1-4; D perhaps matches TRBD1 (6 bases). The sample consisted of cultured CD8+ T cells from PBMCs, taken from culture after CMV antigen stimulation. The sequence came from a human donor in good health (CMV status not recorded). Some clones in this sample may be carry-over from other donors' samples. Here the CDR3 DNA reads TGTGCCAGCAGCATTCAGGGGTTTCGCGAAAAACTGTTTTTT. This sequence encodes CASSIQGFREKLFF.